This T cell receptor (beta chain) was profiled in a study of shared clonotypes between healthy human individuals. Study-level findings and limits: Clonotypes not shared had lower generation probabilities than those common to all four donors. Among the subsets, naive ones generally showed larger estimated richness than memory ones.

As for this clone: The antigen is unknown.

Terminally differentiated effector memory CD45RA+ cells were excluded by CCR7 positive selection of CD45RO-negative cells. The study drew its donors from healthy HIV-negative adults without recent acute infections or vaccinations. Method: immunoSEQ multiplex PCR; TCRdb's copy keeps in-frame clones and lacks some. Among hundreds of thousands of clones listed, roughly 98% were seen once. The sequenced sample consisted of naive CD8+ T cells sorted from blood. This receptor was obtained from a man aged 30 to 45 in good health.

The DNA for the CDR3 is TGTGCCAGTAGTATTACGGCTAGCGGGTTTAGTGAGCAGTACTTC. Translation gives CASSITASGFSEQYF. The V and J genes are TRBV19 and TRBJ2-7, with TRBD2 matching over 8 bases. The CDR3 has 15 residues. Germline loops: CDR1 LNHDA, CDR2 SQIVND (reference sequence). After removal of 3 bases from V and 7 bases from J, the junction contained 11 bases not matched to a gene.